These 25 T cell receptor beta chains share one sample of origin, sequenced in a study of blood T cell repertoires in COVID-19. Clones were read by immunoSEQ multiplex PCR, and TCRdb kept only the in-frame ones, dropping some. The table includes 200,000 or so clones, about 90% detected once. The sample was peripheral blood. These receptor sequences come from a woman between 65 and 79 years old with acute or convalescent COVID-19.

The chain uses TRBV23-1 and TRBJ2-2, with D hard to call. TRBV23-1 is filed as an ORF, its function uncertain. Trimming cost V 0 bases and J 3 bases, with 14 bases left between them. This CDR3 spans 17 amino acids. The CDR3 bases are TGCGCCAGCAGTCAATCACTTTCCAGGAACTACACCGGGGAGCTGTTTTTT. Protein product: CASSQSLSRNYTGELFF.

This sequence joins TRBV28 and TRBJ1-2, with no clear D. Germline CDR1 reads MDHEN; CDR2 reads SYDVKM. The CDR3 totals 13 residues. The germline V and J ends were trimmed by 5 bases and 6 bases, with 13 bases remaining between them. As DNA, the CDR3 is TGTGCCAGCAGTGAGGGAGGTTGGGATGGCTACACCTTC. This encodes CASSEGGWDGYTF.

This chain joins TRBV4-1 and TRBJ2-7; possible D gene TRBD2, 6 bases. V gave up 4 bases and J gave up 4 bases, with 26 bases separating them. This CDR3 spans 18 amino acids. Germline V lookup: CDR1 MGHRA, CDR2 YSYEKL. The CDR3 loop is CASSRPPRGRMEGYEQYF. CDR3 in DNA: TGCGCCAGCAGCCGGCCTCCGAGGGGCCGAATGGAGGGATACGAGCAGTACTTC.

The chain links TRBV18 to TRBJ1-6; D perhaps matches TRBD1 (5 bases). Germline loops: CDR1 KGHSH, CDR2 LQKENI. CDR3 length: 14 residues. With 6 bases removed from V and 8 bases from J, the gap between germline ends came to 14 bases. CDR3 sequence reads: CASSPDTRDSPLHF. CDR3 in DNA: TGTGCCAGCTCGCCGGACACACGAGATTCACCCCTCCACTTT.

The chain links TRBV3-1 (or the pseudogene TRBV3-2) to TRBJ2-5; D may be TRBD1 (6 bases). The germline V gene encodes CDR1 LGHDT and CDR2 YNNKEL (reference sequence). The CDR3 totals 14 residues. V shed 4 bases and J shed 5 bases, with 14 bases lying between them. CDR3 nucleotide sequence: TGTGCCAGCAGCCTGAGGACAGTGGCGGAGACCCAGTACTTC. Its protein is CASSLRTVAETQYF.

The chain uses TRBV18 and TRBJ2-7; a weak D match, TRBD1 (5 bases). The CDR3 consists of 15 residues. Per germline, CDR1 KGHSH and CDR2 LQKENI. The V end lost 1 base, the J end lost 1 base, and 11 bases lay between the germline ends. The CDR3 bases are TGTGCCAGCTCACCACTTCCAGGGTCATCCTACGAGCAGTACTTC. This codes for CASSPLPGSSYEQYF.

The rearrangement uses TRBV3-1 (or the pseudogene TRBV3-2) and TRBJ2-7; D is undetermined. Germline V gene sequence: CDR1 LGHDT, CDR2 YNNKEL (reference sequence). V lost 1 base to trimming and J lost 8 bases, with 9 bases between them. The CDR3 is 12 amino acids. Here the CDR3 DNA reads TGTGCCAGCAGCCAAGGAATTAGCAAGCAGTACTTC. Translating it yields CASSQGISKQYF.

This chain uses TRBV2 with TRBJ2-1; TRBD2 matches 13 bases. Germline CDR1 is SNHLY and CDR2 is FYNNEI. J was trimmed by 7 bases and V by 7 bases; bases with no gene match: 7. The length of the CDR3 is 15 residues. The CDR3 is CASKPGLAGTNEQFF. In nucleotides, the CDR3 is TGTGCCAGCAAACCGGGACTAGCGGGGACGAATGAGCAGTTCTTC.

For the CDR3, the DNA is TGTGCCAGTATGACCGGGACATCGAACACTGAAGCTTTCTTT. Translating gives CASMTGTSNTEAFF. V is TRBV19 and J is TRBJ1-1; a possible D gene is TRBD1 (6 bases). The CDR3 contains 14 residues. Trimming left V 7 bases short and J 1 base short, with 13 bases between. The germline gives CDR1 LNHDA, CDR2 SQIVND (reference sequence).

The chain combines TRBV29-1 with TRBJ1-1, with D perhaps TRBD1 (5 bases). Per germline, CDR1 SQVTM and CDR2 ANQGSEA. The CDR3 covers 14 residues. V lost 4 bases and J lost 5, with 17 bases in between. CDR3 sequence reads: CSVGGWGLGTEAFF. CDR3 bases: TGCAGCGTTGGGGGTTGGGGCTTGGGGACTGAAGCTTTCTTT.

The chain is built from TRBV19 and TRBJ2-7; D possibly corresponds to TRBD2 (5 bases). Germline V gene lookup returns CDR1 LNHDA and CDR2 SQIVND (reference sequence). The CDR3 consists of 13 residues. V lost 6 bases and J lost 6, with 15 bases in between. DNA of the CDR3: TGTGCCAGTAGGGCTAGCCCCCATTCCGAGCAGTACTTC. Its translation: CASRASPHSEQYF.

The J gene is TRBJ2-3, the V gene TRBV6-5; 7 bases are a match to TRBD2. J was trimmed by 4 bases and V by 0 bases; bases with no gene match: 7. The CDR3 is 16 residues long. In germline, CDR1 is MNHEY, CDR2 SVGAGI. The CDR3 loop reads CASSYSGTTGADTQYF. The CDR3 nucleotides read TGTGCCAGCAGTTACTCCGGGACTACAGGAGCAGATACGCAGTATTTT.

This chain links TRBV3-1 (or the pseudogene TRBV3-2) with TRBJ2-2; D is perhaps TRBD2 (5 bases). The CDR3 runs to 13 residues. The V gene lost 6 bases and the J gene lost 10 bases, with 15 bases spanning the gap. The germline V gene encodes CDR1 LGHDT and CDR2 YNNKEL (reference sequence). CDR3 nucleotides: TGTGCCAGCAGTTTCGGCGAGGGTACGGAGCTGTTTTTT. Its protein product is CASSFGEGTELFF.

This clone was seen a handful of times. CDR3 residues: CASSLGGLTGSTDTQYF. CDR3 DNA sequence: TGCGCCAGCAGCTTGGGGGGCCTGACAGGTTCCACAGATACGCAGTATTTT. The gene calls are TRBV5-1 and TRBJ2-3; D may be TRBD1 (6 bases). V was clipped by 0 bases and J by 2 bases, with 16 bases between them. The CDR3 extends over 17 amino acids. Germline V gives CDR1 SGHRS, CDR2 YFSETQ.

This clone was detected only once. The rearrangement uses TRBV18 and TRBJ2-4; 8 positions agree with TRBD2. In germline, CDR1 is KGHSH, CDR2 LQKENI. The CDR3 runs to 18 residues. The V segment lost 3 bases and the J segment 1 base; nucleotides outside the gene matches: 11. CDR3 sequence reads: CASSPPPGLGLAKNIQYF. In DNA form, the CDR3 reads TGTGCCAGCTCACCGCCACCGGGACTAGGGTTGGCCAAAAACATTCAGTACTTC. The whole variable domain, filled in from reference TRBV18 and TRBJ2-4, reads NAGVMQNPRHLVRRRGQEARLRCSPMKGHSHVYWYRQLPEEGLKFMVYLQKENIIDESGMPKERFSAEFPKEGPSILRIQQVVRGDSAAYFCASSPPPGLGLAKNIQYFGAGTRLSVL.

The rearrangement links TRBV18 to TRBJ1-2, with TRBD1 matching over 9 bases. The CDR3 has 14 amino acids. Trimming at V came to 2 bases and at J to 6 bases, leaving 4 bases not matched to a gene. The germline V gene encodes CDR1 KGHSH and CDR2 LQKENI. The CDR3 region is CASSPNTGGNGYTF. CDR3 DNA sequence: TGTGCCAGCTCACCAAATACAGGGGGCAATGGCTACACCTTC.

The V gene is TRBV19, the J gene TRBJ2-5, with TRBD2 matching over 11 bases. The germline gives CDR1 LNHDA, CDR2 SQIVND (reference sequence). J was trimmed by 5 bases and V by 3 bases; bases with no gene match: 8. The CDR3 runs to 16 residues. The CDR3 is CASSIPSGGSVETQYF. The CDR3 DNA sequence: TGTGCCAGTAGTATCCCTAGCGGGGGGTCCGTCGAGACCCAGTACTTC.

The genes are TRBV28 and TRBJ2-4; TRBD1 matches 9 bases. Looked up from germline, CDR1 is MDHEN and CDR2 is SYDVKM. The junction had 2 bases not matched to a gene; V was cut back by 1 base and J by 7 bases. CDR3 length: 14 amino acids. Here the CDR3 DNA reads TGTGCCAGCAGTTTATCACAGGGGGCTAACATTCAGTACTTC. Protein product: CASSLSQGANIQYF.

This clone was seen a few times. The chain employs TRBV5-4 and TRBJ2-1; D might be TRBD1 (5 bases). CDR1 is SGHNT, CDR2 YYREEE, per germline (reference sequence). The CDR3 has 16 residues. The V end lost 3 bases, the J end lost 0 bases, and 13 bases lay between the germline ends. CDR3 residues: CASSSHRSSSYNEQFF. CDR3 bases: TGTGCCAGCAGCTCCCACAGGTCGAGCTCCTACAATGAGCAGTTCTTC.

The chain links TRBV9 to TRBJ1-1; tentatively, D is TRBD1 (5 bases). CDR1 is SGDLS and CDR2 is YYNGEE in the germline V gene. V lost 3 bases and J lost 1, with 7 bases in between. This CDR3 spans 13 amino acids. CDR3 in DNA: TGTGCCAGCAGCGGACAGCCGAACACTGAAGCTTTCTTT. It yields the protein CASSGQPNTEAFF.

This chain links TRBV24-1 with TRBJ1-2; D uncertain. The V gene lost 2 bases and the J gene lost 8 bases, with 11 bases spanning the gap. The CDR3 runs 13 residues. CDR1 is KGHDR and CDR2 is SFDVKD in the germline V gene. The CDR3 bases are TGTGCCACCAGTGATTCTCCCACATCGGGCTACACCTTC. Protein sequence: CATSDSPTSGYTF.

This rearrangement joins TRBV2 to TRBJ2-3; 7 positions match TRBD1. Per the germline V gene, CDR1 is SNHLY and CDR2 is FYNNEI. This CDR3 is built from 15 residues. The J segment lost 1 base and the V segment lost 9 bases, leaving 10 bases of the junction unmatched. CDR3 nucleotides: TGTGCCAGTGGCACAGGGGCGATAGGCACAGATACGCAGTATTTT. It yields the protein CASGTGAIGTDTQYF.

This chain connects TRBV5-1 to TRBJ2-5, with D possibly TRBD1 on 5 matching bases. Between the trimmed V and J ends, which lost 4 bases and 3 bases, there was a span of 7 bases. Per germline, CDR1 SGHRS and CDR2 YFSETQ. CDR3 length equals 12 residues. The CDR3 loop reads CASSRGKETQYF. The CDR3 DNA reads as TGCGCCAGCAGCAGGGGAAAAGAGACCCAGTACTTC.

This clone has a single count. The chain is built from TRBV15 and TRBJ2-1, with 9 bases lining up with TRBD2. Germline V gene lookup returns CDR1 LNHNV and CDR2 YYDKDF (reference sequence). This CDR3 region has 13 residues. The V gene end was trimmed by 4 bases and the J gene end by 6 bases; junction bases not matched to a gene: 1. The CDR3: CATSKGLANEQFF. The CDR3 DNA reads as TGTGCCACCAGCAAGGGACTAGCCAATGAGCAGTTCTTC.

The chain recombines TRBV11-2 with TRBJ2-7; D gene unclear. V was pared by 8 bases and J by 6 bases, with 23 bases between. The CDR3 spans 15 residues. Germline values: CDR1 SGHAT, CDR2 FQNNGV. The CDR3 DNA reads TGTGCCAGCGGGTCTAGTGGATCCGTAATTGGCGAGCAGTACTTC. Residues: CASGSSGSVIGEQYF.